This entry lists 13 T cell receptor beta chains sequenced from one sample in a study of shared clonotypes between healthy human individuals. Sequenced by immunoSEQ multiplex PCR; TCRdb stores in-frame clones only, minus some. Here the sample spans 700,000 or so clones, 60% to 80% being singletons. Specimen: memory CD4+ T cells sorted from blood. Subset noted: CD45RA-negative fraction. These TCRs come from a woman in her 30s in good health.

In its sample, this clone was seen a few times. This chain links TRBV6-5 with TRBJ2-2; 7 bases map to TRBD1. The trim removed 6 bases at V and 4 bases at J, leaving 8 bases unmatched. Germline values: CDR1 MNHEY, CDR2 SVGAGI. This CDR3 has 15 amino acids. The CDR3 nucleotides are TGTGCCAGCAGAGAGGGACAGATATTCACCGGGGAGCTGTTTTTT. This codes for CASREGQIFTGELFF.

This chain connects TRBV19 to TRBJ2-2; D remains unclear. This CDR3 has 16 amino acids. The V end was cut by 4 bases, the J end by 6 bases, with 18 bases between. The germline V gene encodes CDR1 LNHDA and CDR2 SQIVND (reference sequence). The chain's CDR3 is CASSTEKLGFPGELFF. In nucleotides, the CDR3 is TGTGCCAGTAGTACAGAAAAGCTAGGGTTCCCCGGGGAGCTGTTTTTT. The entire variable domain, with the rest obtained from reference TRBV19 and TRBJ2-2, is as follows: DGGITQSPKYLFRKEGQNVTLSCEQNLNHDAMYWYRQDPGQGLRLIYYSQIVNDFQKGDIAEGYSVSREKKESFPLTVTSAQKNPTAFYLCASSTEKLGFPGELFFGEGSRLTVL.

This rearrangement joins TRBV19 to TRBJ2-7; D not resolved. This CDR3 is 13 amino acids long. Germline V CDR1 and CDR2: LNHDA, SQIVND (reference sequence). V lost 0 bases, J lost 2 bases, and 5 bases lay in between. Written as DNA, the CDR3 is TGTGCCAGTAGTATAGACGCGACCTACGAGCAGTACTTC. Protein sequence: CASSIDATYEQYF. Full variable domain (missing parts from reference TRBV19 and TRBJ2-7): DGGITQSPKYLFRKEGQNVTLSCEQNLNHDAMYWYRQDPGQGLRLIYYSQIVNDFQKGDIAEGYSVSREKKESFPLTVTSAQKNPTAFYLCASSIDATYEQYFGPGTRLTVT.

V gene TRBV30 combines with J gene TRBJ2-7; a weak D match, TRBD2 (5 bases). The CDR3 has 13 amino acids. CDR1 is GTSNPN, CDR2 SVGIG, per germline (reference sequence). The germline V and J ends were trimmed by 3 bases and 3 bases, with 12 bases remaining between them. The CDR3 is CAWRKQDFYEQYF. CDR3 nucleotides: TGTGCCTGGAGAAAGCAGGACTTCTACGAGCAGTACTTC. Full variable domain (missing parts from reference TRBV30 and TRBJ2-7): SQTIHQWPATLVQPVGSPLSLECTVEGTSNPNLYWYRQAAGRGLQLLFYSVGIGQISSEVPQNLSASRPQDRQFILSSKKLLLSDSGFYLCAWRKQDFYEQYFGPGTRLTVT.

This chain joins TRBV6-6 and TRBJ1-1; no clear D gene. From germline, CDR1 is MNHNY and CDR2 SVGAGI (reference sequence). Trimming removed 6 bases at V and 4 bases at J, with 12 bases between. This CDR3 has 13 amino acids. DNA for the CDR3: TGTGCCAGCAGCCCTGCTGAGGGCACTGAAGCTTTCTTT. Translated, it gives CASSPAEGTEAFF.

This chain links TRBV11-3 with TRBJ2-1, with 8 bases identical to TRBD2. The CDR3 contains 14 residues. In germline, CDR1 is SGHNT, CDR2 YENEEA. V trimming: 5 bases; J trimming: 8 bases; junction bases outside the gene matches: 8. CDR3 region: CASSTSGSIDEQFF. Here the CDR3 DNA reads TGTGCCAGCAGCACCAGCGGGAGTATCGATGAGCAGTTCTTC.

V usage is TRBV7-9 and J usage is TRBJ1-5; D unclear. V was pared by 5 bases and J by 5 bases, with 10 bases between. Per germline, CDR1 SEHNR and CDR2 FQNEAQ (reference sequence). The CDR3 is made up of 13 amino acids. DNA of the CDR3: TGTGCCAGCAGCAGAGACCTGTATCAGCCCCAGCATTTT. Residues: CASSRDLYQPQHF.

The rearrangement joins TRBV28 to TRBJ2-5, with 7 bases aligning to TRBD1. Germline CDR1 and CDR2: MDHEN and SYDVKM. The CDR3 consists of 13 residues. Germline trimming cut 10 bases from V and 1 base from J; bases unmatched to any gene: 6. The CDR3 loop is CATLGQLQETQYF. DNA for the CDR3: TGTGCCACCTTGGGACAGCTCCAAGAGACCCAGTACTTC.

The rearrangement uses TRBV2 and TRBJ1-2; 7 bases line up with TRBD1. CDR3 size: 12 residues. Germline V CDR1 and CDR2: SNHLY, FYNNEI. V shed 5 bases, J shed 4 bases, and the junction held 1 base outside the gene matches. The DNA of the CDR3 is TGTGCCAGCAGTCGGACAGGCTATGGCTACACCTTC. It yields the protein CASSRTGYGYTF.

The chain has TRBV5-1 and TRBJ2-2; maybe TRBD1 (6 bases). From germline, CDR1 is SGHRS and CDR2 YFSETQ. The CDR3 totals 17 residues. The V and J ends lost 6 bases and 4 bases respectively, with 22 bases between them. CDR3 sequence (DNA): TGCGCCAGCACCCTATTCACAGGGAAGGTCCGCACCGGGGAGCTGTTTTTT. Amino acid sequence: CASTLFTGKVRTGELFF.

The chain employs TRBV7-9 and TRBJ2-3; 8 bases fit TRBD1. With 1 base clipped from V and 4 bases from J, the junction kept 4 bases outside the gene matches. This CDR3 region has 15 residues. In germline, CDR1 is SEHNR, CDR2 FQNEAQ (reference sequence). As DNA, the CDR3 is TGTGCCAGCAGCTTAGGGGCAGGGGGCGCAGATACGCAGTATTTT. Its protein product is CASSLGAGGADTQYF.

In nucleotides, the CDR3 is TGTGCCAGTAGTATAGACTATAGCAATCAGCCCCAGCATTTT. Its translation is CASSIDYSNQPQHF. V and J are TRBV19 and TRBJ1-5; D uncertain. The germline V gene has CDR1 LNHDA and CDR2 SQIVND (reference sequence). V was cut by 0 bases and J by 0 bases, with 3 bases left in between. The CDR3 spans 14 residues.

This rearrangement joins TRBV18 to TRBJ2-3; D not certain. The CDR3 runs 16 residues. Germline V gene sequence: CDR1 KGHSH, CDR2 LQKENI. V gave up 0 bases and J gave up 6 bases, with 16 bases separating them. CDR3 sequence: CASSPPSSWVSDTQYF. DNA for the CDR3: TGTGCCAGCTCACCACCGTCTTCGTGGGTATCGGATACGCAGTATTTT. Full variable domain (outside the CDR3, taken from reference TRBV18 and TRBJ2-3): NAGVMQNPRHLVRRRGQEARLRCSPMKGHSHVYWYRQLPEEGLKFMVYLQKENIIDESGMPKERFSAEFPKEGPSILRIQQVVRGDSAAYFCASSPPSSWVSDTQYFGPGTRLTVL.